These T cell receptor beta chains were read from a single sample in a study of T cells in Graves' hyperthyroidism and ophthalmopathy. TCRdb called the multiplex PCR reads again in MiXCR, with one record for every CDR3 protein. The repertoire holds fewer than 550,000 distinct CDR3 sequences, with about a sixth as singletons. Sample: blood. All receptors come from a woman aged 18-30 years with Graves' hyperthyroidism. CDR3s include the opening cysteine and the closing phenylalanine or tryptophan. Fields, in order: clone size, D gene, J gene, V gene, CDR3 DNA, CDR3 protein. D genes are given only for firm matches. The listing skips clone size in some rows; elsewhere it reads once, few, many or a size class.

clone size: many; D gene: -; J gene: TRBJ2-3; V gene: TRBV3-1; CDR3 DNA: TGTGCCAGCAGCCAAGGGGGCCGGCGGGCCGATACGCAGTATTTT; CDR3 protein: CASSQGGRRADTQYF
clone size: many; D gene: -; J gene: TRBJ2-3; V gene: TRBV28; CDR3 DNA: TGTGCCAGCGGGGGTAGTTTCCCCCTGTACACAGATACGCAGTATTTT; CDR3 protein: CASGGSFPLYTDTQYF
clone size: many; D gene: TRBD1; J gene: TRBJ1-1; V gene: TRBV5-1; CDR3 DNA: TGCGCCAGCAGCTCCCAGGGGGGGCTGGATAACACTGAAGCTTTCTTT; CDR3 protein: CASSSQGGLDNTEAFF
clone size: many; D gene: TRBD2; J gene: TRBJ2-3; V gene: TRBV7-2; CDR3 DNA: TGTGCCAGCAGCCCTACCGGCGGCGGGGGTATGGATACGCAGTATTTT; CDR3 protein: CASSPTGGGGMDTQYF
clone size: -; D gene: -; J gene: TRBJ2-1; V gene: TRBV28; CDR3 DNA: TGTGCCAGCAGTTTCGAGGGACAAACTTACAATGAGCAGTTCTTC; CDR3 protein: CASSFEGQTYNEQFF
clone size: many; D gene: TRBD2; J gene: TRBJ2-1; V gene: TRBV5-4; CDR3 DNA: TGTGCCAGCAGCGCCGAGCGGGAAAGGGTCAATGAGCAGTTCTTC; CDR3 protein: CASSAERERVNEQFF
clone size: once; D gene: TRBD2; J gene: TRBJ2-3; V gene: TRBV12-3/TRBV12-4; CDR3 DNA: TGTGCCAGCAGTCCGGGAGCGGGGGGCACAGATACGCAGTATTTT; CDR3 protein: CASSPGAGGTDTQYF
clone size: few; D gene: TRBD2; J gene: TRBJ2-1; V gene: TRBV12-5; CDR3 DNA: TGTGCTAGTGGTTTGGCATCCAGCGGGGAGCTTTACAATGAGCAGTTCTTC; CDR3 protein: CASGLASSGELYNEQFF
clone size: many; D gene: TRBD1; J gene: TRBJ1-1; V gene: TRBV24-1; CDR3 DNA: TGTGCCACCAGAACCGGGACAGGGAACACTGAAGCTTTCTTT; CDR3 protein: CATRTGTGNTEAFF
clone size: few; D gene: -; J gene: TRBJ2-3; V gene: TRBV5-1; CDR3 DNA: TGCGCCAGCAGCTTAGATTTCTCCGGGTCAGATACGCAGTATTTT; CDR3 protein: CASSLDFSGSDTQYF
clone size: -; D gene: -; J gene: TRBJ2-1; V gene: TRBV7-2; CDR3 DNA: TGTGCCAGCAGCCCTCGGACTATTTTCAATGAGCAGTTCTTC; CDR3 protein: CASSPRTIFNEQFF
clone size: -; D gene: TRBD1; J gene: TRBJ2-6; V gene: TRBV15; CDR3 DNA: TGTGCCACCAGCAGGGCCGGGACAGGTCTGTCTGGGGCCAACGTCCTGACTTTC; CDR3 protein: CATSRAGTGLSGANVLTF
clone size: -; D gene: -; J gene: TRBJ1-2; V gene: TRBV5-1; CDR3 DNA: TGCGCCAGCAGCTTGTGGGGACCCGATGGCTACACCTTC; CDR3 protein: CASSLWGPDGYTF
clone size: many; D gene: -; J gene: TRBJ1-5; V gene: TRBV18; CDR3 DNA: TGTGCCAGCTCACCATTGCCCAGCGATCAGCCCCAGCATTTT; CDR3 protein: CASSPLPSDQPQHF
clone size: many; D gene: TRBD2; J gene: TRBJ2-3; V gene: TRBV2; CDR3 DNA: TGTGCCAGCAGTGAAAGTCGGACTAGCCTTAGGCGGGATACGCAGTATTTT; CDR3 protein: CASSESRTSLRRDTQYF
clone size: -; D gene: -; J gene: TRBJ2-2; V gene: TRBV15; CDR3 DNA: TGTGCCACCAGCAGAGAGGGACCAATGTTCGCGAACACCGGGGAGCTGTTTTTT; CDR3 protein: CATSREGPMFANTGELFF
clone size: -; D gene: -; J gene: TRBJ2-7; V gene: TRBV29-1; CDR3 DNA: TGCAGCGTCGGAATCAGCTTGGCTTCCTACGAGCAGTACTTC; CDR3 protein: CSVGISLASYEQYF
clone size: -; D gene: -; J gene: TRBJ2-5; V gene: TRBV19; CDR3 DNA: TGTGCCAGCCGTCCCCGGACTACGCTGGGGACCCAGTACTTC; CDR3 protein: CASRPRTTLGTQYF
clone size: -; D gene: -; J gene: TRBJ1-1; V gene: TRBV5-1; CDR3 DNA: TGCGCCAGCAACGCCGCGGGGAACACTGAAGCTTTCTTT; CDR3 protein: CASNAAGNTEAFF
clone size: -; D gene: TRBD2; J gene: TRBJ2-1; V gene: TRBV27; CDR3 DNA: TGTGCCAGCAGTTCTAGCGGGGGCAATGAGCAGTTCTTC; CDR3 protein: CASSSSGGNEQFF
clone size: -; D gene: -; J gene: TRBJ1-1; V gene: TRBV11-2; CDR3 DNA: TGTGCCAGCGGCTCCTCGGTAGGGCCCTCTGAAGCTTTCTTT; CDR3 protein: CASGSSVGPSEAFF
clone size: -; D gene: -; J gene: TRBJ1-5; V gene: TRBV7-9; CDR3 DNA: TGTGCCAGCAGCAACTCCCCGCAGGGTTCCTTTAGCAATCAGCCCCAGCATTTT; CDR3 protein: CASSNSPQGSFSNQPQHF
clone size: few; D gene: -; J gene: TRBJ2-6; V gene: TRBV3-1; CDR3 DNA: TGTGCCAGCAGCCCTATTTATGGGGGGATCTCTGGGGCCAACGTCCTGACTTTC; CDR3 protein: CASSPIYGGISGANVLTF
clone size: -; D gene: -; J gene: TRBJ2-2; V gene: TRBV7-3; CDR3 DNA: TGTGCCAGCAGCTTCAAAGGCGGACTGAACACCGGGGAGCTGTTTTTT; CDR3 protein: CASSFKGGLNTGELFF